The text below deals with one T cell receptor (beta chain). Its antigen is undetermined. The data stem from a study of cytomegalovirus exposure and HLA in healthy donors. Background on the study: T cells numbering about 180 million yielded 100 million to 120 million unique TCR beta sequences in an earlier analysis. General study results and limits: Earlier findings revealed that most TCR beta V segments proved productive either about 90% or about 30% of the time.

It was with 60 Vbeta and 13 Jbeta primers that the PCR ran. Only in-frame clones appear in the TCRdb table, and some are missing; sequencing was by immunoSEQ multiplex PCR. Of about 130,000 clones listed, about 77% are singletons. From germline, CDR1 is SEHNR and CDR2 FQNEAQ (reference sequence). CDR3 length equals 15 residues. V is TRBV7-9 and J is TRBJ2-5; the D gene is possibly TRBD1 (6 bases). With the DNA end fitting TRBJ2-7 better, the J assignment may be wrong. The receptor's source is a man aged 45-65 years in good health and CMV-seronegative. The sequenced sample consisted of PBMCs. Written as DNA, the CDR3 is TGTGCCAGCAGCGGAAAATCGGGCAGGGGCTACGAGCAGTACTTC. This gives the protein CASSGKSGRGYEQYF.